This T cell receptor (beta chain) came from a study of cytomegalovirus exposure and HLA in healthy donors. The study's findings and limits: TCR beta sequences reportedly predicted most subjects' HLA-A and HLA-B alleles accurately. With later analysis, a missense DCLRE1C variant became linked to TCR beta V- and J-gene trimming.

CDR3 length: 16 amino acids. J was trimmed by 10 bases and V by 5 bases; bases with no gene match: 15. Looked up from germline, CDR1 is MGHRA and CDR2 is YSYEKL. To note about this clone: Its antigen is unknown.

The PCR employed 60 Vbeta primers together with 13 Jbeta primers. Some clones are missing from TCRdb's copy, which holds only in-frame ones; the method was immunoSEQ multiplex PCR. The sample consists of 130,000 to 150,000 clones, around a tenth of them appearing once. This clonotype was obtained from a male donor in good health and CMV-seronegative. The rearrangement uses TRBV4-1 and TRBJ2-1, with 9 bases aligning to TRBD2. The sequenced material came from PBMCs. CDR3 residues: CASSTLAGASPKEQFF. In nucleotides, the CDR3 is TGCGCCAGCAGCACGTTAGCGGGGGCCTCCCCGAAGGAGCAGTTCTTC.